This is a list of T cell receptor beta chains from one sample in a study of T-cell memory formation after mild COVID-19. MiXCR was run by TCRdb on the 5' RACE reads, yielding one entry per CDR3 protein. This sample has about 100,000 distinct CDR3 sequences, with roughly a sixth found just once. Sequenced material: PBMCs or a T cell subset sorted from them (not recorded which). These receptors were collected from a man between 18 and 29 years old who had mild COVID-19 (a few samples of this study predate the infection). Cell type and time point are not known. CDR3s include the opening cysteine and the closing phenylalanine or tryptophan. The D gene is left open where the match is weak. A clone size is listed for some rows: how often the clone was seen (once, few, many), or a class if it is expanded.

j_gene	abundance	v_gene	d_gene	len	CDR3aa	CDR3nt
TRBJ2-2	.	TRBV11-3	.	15	CASSLDWPDTGELFF	TGTGCCAGCAGCTTAGATTGGCCCGACACCGGGGAGCTGTTTTTT
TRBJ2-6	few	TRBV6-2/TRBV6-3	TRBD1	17	CASSWGQDSSGANVLTF	TGTGCCAGCAGTTGGGGACAGGATAGCTCTGGGGCCAACGTCCTGACTTTC
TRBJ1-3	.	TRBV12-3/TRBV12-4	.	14	CASSRRSSGNTIYF	TGTGCCAGCAGCAGGAGGTCCTCTGGAAACACCATATATTTT
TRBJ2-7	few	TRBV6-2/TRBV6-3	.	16	CASNGGGTRSTYEQYF	TGTGCCAGCAATGGAGGCGGCACACGGAGTACCTACGAGCAGTACTTC
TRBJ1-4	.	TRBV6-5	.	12	CASSYTGEKLFF	TGTGCCAGCAGTTACACGGGTGAAAAACTGTTTTTT
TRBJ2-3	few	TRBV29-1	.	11	CSVENRDTQYF	TGCAGCGTTGAAAATCGAGATACGCAGTATTTT
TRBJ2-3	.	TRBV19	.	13	CASTHRSTDTQYF	TGTGCCAGCACCCATAGGAGCACAGATACGCAGTATTTT
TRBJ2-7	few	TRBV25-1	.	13	CASSDFRAGEQYF	TGTGCCAGCAGTGACTTTCGGGCTGGCGAGCAGTACTTC
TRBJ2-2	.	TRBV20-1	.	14	CSARDLADTGELIF	TGCAGTGCTAGAGACCTGGCGGACACCGGGGAGCTGATTTTT
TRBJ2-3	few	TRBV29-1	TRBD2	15	CSVGDSGGPLGTQYF	TGCAGCGTTGGGGATAGCGGGGGGCCTCTAGGTACGCAGTATTTT
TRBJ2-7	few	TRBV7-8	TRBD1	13	CASSLRDSYEQYF	TGTGCCAGCAGCCTGAGGGACAGCTACGAGCAGTACTTC
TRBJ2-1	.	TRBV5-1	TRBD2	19	CASSLSSWAGGGFRNEQFF	TGCGCCAGCAGCTTGTCATCATGGGCGGGGGGCGGATTTCGGAATGAGCAGTTCTTC
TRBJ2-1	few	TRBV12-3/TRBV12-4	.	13	CASSFRPGDEQFF	TGTGCCAGCAGTTTCAGACCGGGCGATGAGCAGTTCTTC
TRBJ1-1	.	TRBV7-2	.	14	CASSRQRSNTEAFF	TGTGCCAGCAGCCGACAGAGGTCGAACACTGAAGCTTTCTTT
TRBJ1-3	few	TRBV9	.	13	CASSAGSGNTIYF	TGTGCCAGCAGCGCGGGGTCTGGAAACACCATATATTTT
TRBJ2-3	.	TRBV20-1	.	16	CSATRGGPTSTDTQYF	TGCAGTGCCACGCGAGGCGGGCCGACTAGCACAGATACGCAGTATTTT
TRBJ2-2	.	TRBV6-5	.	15	CASSYEGGRTGELFF	TGTGCCAGCAGCTACGAGGGCGGTCGAACCGGGGAGCTGTTTTTT
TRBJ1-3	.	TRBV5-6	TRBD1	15	CASTTDRGSGNTIYF	TGTGCCAGCACCACGGACAGGGGAAGTGGAAACACCATATATTTT
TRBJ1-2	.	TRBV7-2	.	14	CASSLGPAAYGYTF	TGTGCCAGCAGCTTGGGACCGGCTGCCTATGGCTACACCTTC
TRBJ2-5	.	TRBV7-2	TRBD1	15	CASSLVFTGGETQYF	TGTGCCAGCAGCTTAGTATTCACAGGGGGAGAGACCCAGTACTTC
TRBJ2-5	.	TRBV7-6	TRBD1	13	CASSLESTGAQYF	TGTGCCAGCAGCTTAGAGAGTACAGGGGCCCAGTACTTC
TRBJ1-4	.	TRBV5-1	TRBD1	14	CASSSGQGNEKLFF	TGCGCCAGCAGCTCGGGACAGGGTAATGAAAAACTGTTTTTT
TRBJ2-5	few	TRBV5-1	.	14	CASSFPPSGETQYF	TGCGCCAGCAGCTTTCCCCCATCCGGAGAGACCCAGTACTTC
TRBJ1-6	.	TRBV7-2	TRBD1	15	CASSLRQGVNSPLHF	TGTGCCAGCAGCTTGAGACAGGGCGTCAATTCACCCCTCCACTTT
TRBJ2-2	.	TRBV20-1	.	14	CSARDPAHTGELFF	TGCAGTGCTAGAGATCCGGCGCACACCGGGGAGCTGTTTTTT
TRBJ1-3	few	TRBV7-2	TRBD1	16	CASSPDRGISGNTIYF	TGTGCCAGCAGCCCAGACAGGGGTATCTCTGGAAACACCATATATTTT
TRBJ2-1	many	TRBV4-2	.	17	CASSHELGRLAYNEQFF	TGTGCCAGCAGCCATGAATTAGGGAGATTAGCCTACAATGAGCAGTTCTTC
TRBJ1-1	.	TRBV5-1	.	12	CASSLLGQEAFF	TGCGCCAGCAGCTTACTGGGGCAAGAAGCTTTCTTT
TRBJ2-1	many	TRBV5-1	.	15	CASSLAPAPYNEQFF	TGCGCCAGCAGCTTGGCCCCTGCGCCCTACAATGAGCAGTTCTTC
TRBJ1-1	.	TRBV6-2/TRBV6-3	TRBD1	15	CASSYRDRGLLEAFF	TGTGCCAGCAGTTACCGGGACAGGGGGCTTCTGGAAGCTTTCTTT
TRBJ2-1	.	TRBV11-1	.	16	CASSLLRSAAHNEQFF	TGTGCCAGCAGCTTACTCCGCTCCGCGGCCCACAATGAGCAGTTCTTC
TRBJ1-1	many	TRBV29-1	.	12	CSVLTVPTEAFF	TGCAGCGTGCTCACAGTTCCCACTGAAGCTTTCTTT
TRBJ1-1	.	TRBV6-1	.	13	CASYLGAHTEAFF	TGTGCCAGCTACCTTGGGGCGCACACTGAAGCTTTCTTT
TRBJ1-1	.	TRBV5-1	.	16	CASSFGGSSMNTEAFF	TGCGCCAGCAGCTTCGGGGGGTCGAGTATGAACACTGAAGCTTTCTTT
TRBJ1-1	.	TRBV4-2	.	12	CASSQVSGRAFF	TGTGCCAGCAGCCAAGTGTCGGGAAGAGCTTTCTTT
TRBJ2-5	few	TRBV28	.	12	CASTRAGETQYF	TGTGCCAGCACCAGGGCTGGCGAGACCCAGTACTTC
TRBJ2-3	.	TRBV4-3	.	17	CASSQDPRGGEVDTQYF	TGCGCCAGCAGCCAAGATCCAAGGGGCGGGGAGGTAGATACGCAGTATTTT
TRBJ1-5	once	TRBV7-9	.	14	CASSLASANQPQHF	TGTGCCAGCAGCTTAGCGTCTGCAAATCAGCCCCAGCATTTT
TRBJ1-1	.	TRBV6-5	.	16	CASSYVGAELNTEAFF	TGTGCCAGCAGTTACGTGGGGGCGGAATTGAACACTGAAGCTTTCTTT
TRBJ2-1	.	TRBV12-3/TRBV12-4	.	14	CASKDAGAGNEQFF	TGTGCCAGCAAAGACGCGGGGGCGGGGAATGAGCAGTTCTTC
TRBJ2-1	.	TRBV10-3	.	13	CAITRGENNEQFF	TGTGCCATCACCCGAGGGGAGAACAATGAGCAGTTCTTC
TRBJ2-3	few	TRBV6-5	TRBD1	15	CASKTGGLNADTQYF	TGTGCCAGCAAAACAGGGGGCCTAAATGCAGATACGCAGTATTTT
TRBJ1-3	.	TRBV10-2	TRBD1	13	CASTDRAGNTIYF	TGCGCCAGCACTGACAGGGCTGGAAACACCATATATTTT
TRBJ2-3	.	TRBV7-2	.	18	CASSSIPAASYFTDTQYF	TGTGCCAGCAGCTCCATCCCGGCCGCTAGCTACTTCACAGATACGCAGTATTTT
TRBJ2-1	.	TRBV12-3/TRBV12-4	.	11	CASAEYNEQFF	TGTGCCAGCGCCGAGTACAATGAGCAGTTCTTC
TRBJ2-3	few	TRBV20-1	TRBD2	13	CSAGRGGQYTQYF	TGCAGCGCTGGGCGGGGGGGTCAATATACGCAGTATTTT
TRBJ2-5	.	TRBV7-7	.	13	CASSRDMRETQYF	TGTGCTAGCAGCAGGGACATGCGAGAGACCCAGTACTTC